Listed below are T cell receptor beta chains from one sample, sequenced in a study of STAT3 mutations in large granular lymphocyte leukemia. The method was immunoSEQ multiplex PCR; TCRdb's version includes in-frame clones alone and lacks a portion of them. The sample contains around 240 clones, approximately 42% of which appear only once. Sequencing was done on a sample of peripheral blood mononuclear cells. The receptors come from a man aged 55 to 70 with T-cell large granular lymphocyte leukemia. Some clones in this sample may be carry-over from other donors' samples. Each CDR3 is given with its conserved first and last residue. Each record gives: J gene, clone size, D gene, V gene, CDR3 protein, CDR3 DNA. D genes are given only for firm matches. A row's size may be missing; if present it is once, few, many or a size class.

TRBJ1-5 | . | TRBD1 | TRBV19 | CASSPRTGSDSNQPQHF | TGTGCCAGTAGTCCCCGGACAGGATCAGATAGCAATCAGCCCCAGCATTTT
TRBJ2-3 | few | . | TRBV7-8 | CASSFARDGTQYF | TGTGCCAGCAGCTTTGCTAGGGATGGTACGCAGTATTTT
TRBJ1-2 | . | TRBD1 | TRBV29-1 | CSGARQGADGYTF | TGCAGCGGCGCTAGGCAGGGGGCGGATGGCTACACCTTC
TRBJ2-7 | few | . | TRBV9 | CASSSSGLGEQYF | TGTGCCAGCAGCAGCAGCGGACTTGGCGAGCAGTACTTC
TRBJ2-7 | few | . | TRBV7-2 | CASTPLSGAYEQYF | TGTGCCAGCACTCCCCTAAGTGGAGCCTACGAGCAGTACTTC
TRBJ1-2 | . | TRBD1 | TRBV15 | CATSIGQGAYGYTF | TGTGCCACCAGCATCGGACAGGGGGCGTATGGCTACACCTTC
TRBJ2-2 | . | . | TRBV5-4 | CASSQPSGDTGELFF | TGTGCCAGCAGCCAACCCTCAGGGGACACCGGGGAGCTGTTTTTT
TRBJ2-3 | . | . | TRBV5-1 | CASSLFGSTDTQYF | TGCGCCAGCAGCTTGTTCGGCAGCACAGATACGCAGTATTTT
TRBJ1-1 | . | . | TRBV18 | CASSRDVNTEAFF | TGTGCCAGCTCACGGGACGTTAACACTGAAGCTTTCTTT